This T cell receptor beta chain was obtained from a study of T-cell memory formation after mild COVID-19. From the 5' RACE reads, TCRdb called clonotypes with MiXCR, one entry per CDR3 protein. Here the sample spans roughly 450,000 distinct CDR3 sequences, about 20% being singletons. Regarding the study as a whole: Contracting clones, day 15 to 85, had balanced CD4/CD8, and later expanders favored CD4+. Shrinking CD4+ clones were chiefly CM and EM; CD8+ ones were chiefly EMRA. Specificity for SARS-CoV-2 was not confirmed among the second-wave clones peaking on day 37. A subset of responding clones appeared in pre-infection memory, suggesting cross-reactive memory joined.

In regard to this clonotype: Its antigen is unidentified.

With 5 bases removed from V and 4 bases from J, the gap between germline ends came to 3 bases. The CDR3 runs 12 residues. CDR1 and CDR2 from the germline V gene are LNHNV and YYDKDF (reference sequence). This rearrangement joins TRBV15 to TRBJ2-6; no reliable D call. This TCR came from a man aged 18 to 29 who had mild COVID-19 (a few samples of this study predate the infection). Cell type and time point are not known. Sequenced input: PBMCs or a T cell subset sorted from them (not recorded which). The CDR3 bases are TGTGCCACCAGCTGGGGGGCCAACGTCCTGACTTTC. This encodes CATSWGANVLTF.